These 2 T cell receptor beta chains were all obtained from the same sample, sequenced in a study of T cell responses to AZD1222 COVID-19 vaccine. Clones were sequenced by immunoSEQ multiplex PCR, and TCRdb holds only the in-frame ones, with some missing. Among approximately 180,000 clones listed, approximately 90% were seen once. The source material was peripheral blood, sampled 28 days after the second dose of the MenACWY control vaccine. Receptors originate from an adult who received the MenACWY meningococcal vaccine as a control.

The genes are TRBV28 and TRBJ1-5; D is perhaps TRBD1 (5 bases). From germline, CDR1 is MDHEN and CDR2 SYDVKM. This CDR3 is built from 14 residues. With 10 bases removed from V and 0 bases from J, the gap between germline ends came to 13 bases. The CDR3 nucleotides read TGTGCCAACGGGGGACGGAATAGCAATCAGCCCCAGCATTTT. Residues: CANGGRNSNQPQHF. Filled out from reference TRBV28 and TRBJ1-5, the complete variable domain reads DVKVTQSSRYLVKRTGEKVFLECVQDMDHENMFWYRQDPGLGLRLIYFSYDVKMKEKGDIPEGYSVSREKKERFSLILESASTNQTSMYLCANGGRNSNQPQHFGDGTRLSIL.

The gene calls are TRBV20-1 and TRBJ2-5; no clear D. This CDR3 comprises 11 residues. Germline assignment: CDR1 DFQATT and CDR2 SNEGSKA (reference sequence). Trimming left V 4 bases short and J 5 bases short, with 8 bases between. Here the CDR3 reads CSAKAGETQYF. In nucleotides, the CDR3 is TGCAGTGCTAAGGCTGGCGAGACCCAGTACTTC.